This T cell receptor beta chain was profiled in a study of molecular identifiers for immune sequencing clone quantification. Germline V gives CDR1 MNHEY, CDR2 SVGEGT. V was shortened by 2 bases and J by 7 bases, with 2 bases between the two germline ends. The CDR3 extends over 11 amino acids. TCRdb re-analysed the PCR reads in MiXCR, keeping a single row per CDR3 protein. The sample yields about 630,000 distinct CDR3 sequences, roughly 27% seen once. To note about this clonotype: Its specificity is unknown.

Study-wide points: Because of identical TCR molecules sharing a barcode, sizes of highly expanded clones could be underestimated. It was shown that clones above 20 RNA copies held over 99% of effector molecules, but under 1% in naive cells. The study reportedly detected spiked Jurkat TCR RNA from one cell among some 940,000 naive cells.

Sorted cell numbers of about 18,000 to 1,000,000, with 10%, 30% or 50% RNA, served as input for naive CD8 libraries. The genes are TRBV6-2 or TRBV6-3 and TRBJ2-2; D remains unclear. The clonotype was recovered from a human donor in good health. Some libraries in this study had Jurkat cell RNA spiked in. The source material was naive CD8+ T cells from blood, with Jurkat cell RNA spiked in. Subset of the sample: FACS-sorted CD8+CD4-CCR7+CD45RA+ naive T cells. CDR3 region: CASSYHGELFF. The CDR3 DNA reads TGTGCCAGCAGTTACCACGGGGAGCTGTTTTTT.